The rows below give T cell receptor beta chains drawn from one sample of a study of CD8 T cells in Susac syndrome. From the immunoSEQ multiplex PCR reads, TCRdb called clonotypes with MiXCR, one entry per CDR3 protein. The table has some 400,000 distinct CDR3 sequences, approximately 85% seen once; the top ten hold approximately 0.12%. Input material: CD8+ T cells from PBMCs. The origin of the receptors is a human donor with multiple sclerosis. Each CDR3 is given with its conserved first and last residue.

CDR3	V	J
CASSLEPQNTEAFF	TRBV5-1	TRBJ1-1
CASSPRPGRTRYEQYF	TRBV3-1	TRBJ2-7
CATSLDRSGANVLTF	TRBV15	TRBJ2-6
CSARDGTVTFISNQPQHF	TRBV20-1	TRBJ1-5
CSVDGTGEEADTQYF	TRBV29-1	TRBJ2-3
CSARDLGGALDEQYF	TRBV20-1	TRBJ2-7
CSALGTGGHEQFF	TRBV29-1	TRBJ2-1
CASSAYGTGGNQPQHF	TRBV6-1	TRBJ1-5
CASRPVAGEWEEQYF	TRBV6-6	TRBJ2-7
CASSLGQGSNQPQHF	TRBV5-1	TRBJ1-5
CAWSDLLIGDPRADTQYF	TRBV30	TRBJ2-3
CSASDRENTEAFF	TRBV20-1	TRBJ1-1
CASSQGAGGSYEQYF	TRBV4-1	TRBJ2-7
CSVEGTSGNPSNTGELFF	TRBV29-1	TRBJ2-2
CASSLVVSYTEAFF	TRBV5-5	TRBJ1-1
CASSLIGGAFDEQFF	TRBV7-9	TRBJ2-1
CASTLQGTAYEQYF	TRBV6-1	TRBJ2-7
CSVDWGFHGYTF	TRBV29-1	TRBJ1-2